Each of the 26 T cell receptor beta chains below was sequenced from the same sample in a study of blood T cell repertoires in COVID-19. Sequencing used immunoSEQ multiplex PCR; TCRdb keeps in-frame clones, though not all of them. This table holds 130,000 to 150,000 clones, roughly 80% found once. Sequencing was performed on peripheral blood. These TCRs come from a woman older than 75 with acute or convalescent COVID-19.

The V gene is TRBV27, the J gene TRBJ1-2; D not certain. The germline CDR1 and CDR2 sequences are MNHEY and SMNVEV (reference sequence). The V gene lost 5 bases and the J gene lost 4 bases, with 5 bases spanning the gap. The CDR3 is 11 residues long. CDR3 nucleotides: TGTGCCAGCAGTGCAGGCTATGGCTACACCTTC. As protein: CASSAGYGYTF.

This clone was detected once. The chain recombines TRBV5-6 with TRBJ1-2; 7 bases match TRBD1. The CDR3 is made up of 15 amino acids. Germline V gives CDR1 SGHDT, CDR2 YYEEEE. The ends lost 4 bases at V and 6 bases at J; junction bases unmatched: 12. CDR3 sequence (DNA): TGTGCCAGCAGCGAGGGCAGGGGGATTGACGATGGCTACACCTTC. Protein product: CASSEGRGIDDGYTF.

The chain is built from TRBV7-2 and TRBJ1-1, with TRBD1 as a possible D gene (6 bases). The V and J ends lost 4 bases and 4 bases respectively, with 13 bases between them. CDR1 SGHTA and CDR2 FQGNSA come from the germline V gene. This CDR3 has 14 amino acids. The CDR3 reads CASSSLGGATEAFF. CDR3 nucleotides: TGTGCCAGCAGCTCATTGGGGGGGGCCACTGAAGCTTTCTTT.

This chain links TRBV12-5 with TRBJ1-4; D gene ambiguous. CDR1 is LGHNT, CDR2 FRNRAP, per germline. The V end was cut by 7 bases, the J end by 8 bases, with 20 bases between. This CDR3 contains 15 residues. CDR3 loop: CASALLSGGSEKLFF. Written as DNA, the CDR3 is TGTGCTAGTGCCCTCCTCTCCGGAGGCTCCGAAAAACTGTTTTTT. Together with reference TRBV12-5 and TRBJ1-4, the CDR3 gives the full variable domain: DARVTQTPRHKVTEMGQEVTMRCQPILGHNTVFWYRQTMMQGLELLAYFRNRAPLDDSGMPKDRFSAEMPDATLATLKIQPSEPRDSAVYFCASALLSGGSEKLFFGSGTQLSVL.

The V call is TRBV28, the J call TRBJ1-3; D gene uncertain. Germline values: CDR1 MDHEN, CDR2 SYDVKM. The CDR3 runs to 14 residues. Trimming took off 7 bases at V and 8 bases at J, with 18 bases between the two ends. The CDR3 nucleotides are TGTGCCAGCAATTCCCCGCGCCGGTTGTACACCATATATTTT. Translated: CASNSPRRLYTIYF.

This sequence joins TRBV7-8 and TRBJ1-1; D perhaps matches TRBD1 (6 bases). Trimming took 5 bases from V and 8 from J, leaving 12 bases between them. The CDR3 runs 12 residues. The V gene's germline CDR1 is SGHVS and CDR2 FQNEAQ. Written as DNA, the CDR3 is TGTGCCAGCAGCCTATGGGGGACAGAAGCTTTCTTT. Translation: CASSLWGTEAFF.

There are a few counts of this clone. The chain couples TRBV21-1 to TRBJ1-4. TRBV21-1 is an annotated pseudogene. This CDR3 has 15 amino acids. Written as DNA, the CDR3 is TGTGCCAGCAGCAACTCTCTAACAACTAATGAAAAACTGTTTTTT. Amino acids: CASSNSLTTNEKLFF.

The chain's CDR3 is CASSLYGTGPLNEQFF. The CDR3 bases are TGTGCCAGCAGCCTATACGGGACAGGGCCGTTGAATGAGCAGTTCTTC. The rearrangement uses TRBV9 and TRBJ2-1; 9 bases agree with TRBD1. V lost 4 bases, J lost 7 bases, and 12 bases stayed unmatched. The germline V gene has CDR1 SGDLS and CDR2 YYNGEE. The CDR3 sequence is 16 residues long.

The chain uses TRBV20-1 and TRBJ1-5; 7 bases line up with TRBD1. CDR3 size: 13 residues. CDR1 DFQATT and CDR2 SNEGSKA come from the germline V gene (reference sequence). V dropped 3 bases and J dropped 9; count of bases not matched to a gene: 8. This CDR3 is CSASGDSAWPQHF. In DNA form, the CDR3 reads TGCAGTGCTAGTGGGGACAGTGCGTGGCCCCAGCATTTT.

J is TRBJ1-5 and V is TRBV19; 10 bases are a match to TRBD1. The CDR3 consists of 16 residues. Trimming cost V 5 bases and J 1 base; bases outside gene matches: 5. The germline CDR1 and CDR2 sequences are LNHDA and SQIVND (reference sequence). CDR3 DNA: TGTGCCAGTAGTGCGCCGACAGGGGGCAGCAATCAGCCCCAGCATTTT. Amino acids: CASSAPTGGSNQPQHF.

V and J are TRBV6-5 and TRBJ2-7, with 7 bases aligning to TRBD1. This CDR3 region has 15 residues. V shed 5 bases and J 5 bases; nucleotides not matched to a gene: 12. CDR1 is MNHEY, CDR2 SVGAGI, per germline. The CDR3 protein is CASSHGTVGFNEQYF. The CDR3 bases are TGTGCCAGCAGTCACGGGACAGTAGGTTTCAACGAGCAGTACTTC.

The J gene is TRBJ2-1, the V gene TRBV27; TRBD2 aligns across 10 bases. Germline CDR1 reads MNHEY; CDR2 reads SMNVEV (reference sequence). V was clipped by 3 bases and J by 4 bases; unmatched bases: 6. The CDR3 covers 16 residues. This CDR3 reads CASSFQTSGVYNEQFF. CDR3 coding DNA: TGTGCCAGCAGTTTCCAAACTAGCGGGGTTTACAATGAGCAGTTCTTC.

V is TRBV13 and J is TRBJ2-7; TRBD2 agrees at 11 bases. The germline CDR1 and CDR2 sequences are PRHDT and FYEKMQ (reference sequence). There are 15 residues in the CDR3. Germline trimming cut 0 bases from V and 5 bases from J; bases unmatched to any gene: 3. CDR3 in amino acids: CASSLGLAGGHEQYF. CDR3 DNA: TGTGCCAGCAGCTTAGGGCTAGCGGGGGGCCACGAGCAGTACTTC.

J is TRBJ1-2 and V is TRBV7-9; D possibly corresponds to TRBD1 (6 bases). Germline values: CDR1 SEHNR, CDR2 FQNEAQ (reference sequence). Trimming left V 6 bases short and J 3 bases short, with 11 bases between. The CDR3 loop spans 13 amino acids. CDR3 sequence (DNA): TGTGCCAGCAGTTGGGGGGGCCACTATGGCTACACCTTC. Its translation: CASSWGGHYGYTF. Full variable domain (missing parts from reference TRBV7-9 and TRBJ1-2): DTGVSQNPRHKITKRGQNVTFRCDPISEHNRLYWYRQTLGQGPEFLTYFQNEAQLEKSRLLSDRFSAERPKGSFSTLEIQRTEQGDSAMYLCASSWGGHYGYTFGSGTRLTVV.

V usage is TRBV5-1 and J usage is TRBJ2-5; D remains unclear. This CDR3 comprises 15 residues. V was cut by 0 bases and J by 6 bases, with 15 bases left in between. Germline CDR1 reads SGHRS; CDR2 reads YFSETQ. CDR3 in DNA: TGCGCCAGCAGCTTGGATGTCAGTAATTTGCAGACCCAGTACTTC. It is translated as CASSLDVSNLQTQYF.

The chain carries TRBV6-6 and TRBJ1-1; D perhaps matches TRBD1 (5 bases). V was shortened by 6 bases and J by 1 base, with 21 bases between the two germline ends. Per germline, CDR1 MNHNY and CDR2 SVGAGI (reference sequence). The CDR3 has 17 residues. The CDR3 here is CASRRTQGGVWNTEAFF. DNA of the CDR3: TGTGCCAGCAGGCGAACCCAGGGAGGTGTATGGAACACTGAAGCTTTCTTT.

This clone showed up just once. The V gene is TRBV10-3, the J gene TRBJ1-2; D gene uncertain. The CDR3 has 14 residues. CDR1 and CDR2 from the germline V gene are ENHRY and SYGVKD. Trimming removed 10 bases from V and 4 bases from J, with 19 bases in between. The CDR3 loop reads CASLPRGLLYGYTF. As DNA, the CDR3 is TGTGCCAGCCTCCCGCGGGGTTTGCTCTATGGCTACACCTTC.

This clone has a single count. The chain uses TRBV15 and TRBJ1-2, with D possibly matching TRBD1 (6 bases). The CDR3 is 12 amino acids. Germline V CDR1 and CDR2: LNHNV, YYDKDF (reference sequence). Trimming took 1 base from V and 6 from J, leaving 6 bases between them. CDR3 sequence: CATSRGQDGYTF. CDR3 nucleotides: TGTGCCACCAGCAGAGGACAGGATGGCTACACCTTC.

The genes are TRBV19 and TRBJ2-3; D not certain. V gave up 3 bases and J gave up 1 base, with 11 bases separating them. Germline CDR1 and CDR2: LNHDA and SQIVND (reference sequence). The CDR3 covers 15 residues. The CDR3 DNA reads TGTGCCAGTAGTATCCTTCTAGATCGCACAGATACGCAGTATTTT. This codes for CASSILLDRTDTQYF.

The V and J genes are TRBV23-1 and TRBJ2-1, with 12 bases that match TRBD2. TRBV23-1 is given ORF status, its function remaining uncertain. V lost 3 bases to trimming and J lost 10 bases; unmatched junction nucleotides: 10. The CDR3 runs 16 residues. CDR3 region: CASSHRGLAGSWEQFF. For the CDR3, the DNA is TGCGCCAGCAGTCATAGGGGACTAGCGGGTTCGTGGGAGCAGTTCTTC.

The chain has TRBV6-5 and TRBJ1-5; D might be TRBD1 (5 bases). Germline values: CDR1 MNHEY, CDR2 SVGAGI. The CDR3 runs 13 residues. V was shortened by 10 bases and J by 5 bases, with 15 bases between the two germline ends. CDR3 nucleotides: TGTGCCACCCTAGGAGGGGCGTATCAGCCCCAGCATTTT. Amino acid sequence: CATLGGAYQPQHF.

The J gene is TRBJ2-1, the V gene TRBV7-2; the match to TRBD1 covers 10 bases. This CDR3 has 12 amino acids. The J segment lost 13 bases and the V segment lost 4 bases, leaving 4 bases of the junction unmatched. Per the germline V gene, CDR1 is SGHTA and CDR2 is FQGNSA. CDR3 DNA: TGTGCCAGCAGCTCGGGACAGGGGCTTCAGTTCTTC. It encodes CASSSGQGLQFF.

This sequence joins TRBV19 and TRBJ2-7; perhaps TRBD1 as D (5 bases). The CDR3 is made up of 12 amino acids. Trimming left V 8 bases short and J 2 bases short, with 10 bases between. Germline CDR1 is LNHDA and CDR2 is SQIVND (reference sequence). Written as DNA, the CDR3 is TGTGCCAGTCTAGGGGAAGCCTACGAGCAGTACTTC. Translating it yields CASLGEAYEQYF.

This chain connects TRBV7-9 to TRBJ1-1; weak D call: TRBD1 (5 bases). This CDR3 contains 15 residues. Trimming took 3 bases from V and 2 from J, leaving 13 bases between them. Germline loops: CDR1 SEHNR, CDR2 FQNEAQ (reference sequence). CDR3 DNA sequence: TGTGCCAGCAGCTTCAGGGAGGTGAGAAACACTGAAGCTTTCTTT. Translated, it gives CASSFREVRNTEAFF.

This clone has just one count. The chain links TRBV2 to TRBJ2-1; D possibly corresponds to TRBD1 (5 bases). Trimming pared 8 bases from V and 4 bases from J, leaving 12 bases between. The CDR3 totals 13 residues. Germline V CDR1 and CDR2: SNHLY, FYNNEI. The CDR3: CASVKAGYNEQFF. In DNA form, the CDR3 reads TGTGCCAGCGTCAAAGCAGGGTACAATGAGCAGTTCTTC. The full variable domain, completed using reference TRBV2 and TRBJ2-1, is EPEVTQTPSHQVTQMGQEVILRCVPISNHLYFYWYRQILGQKVEFLVSFYNNEISEKSEIFDDQFSVERPDGSNFTLKIRSTKLEDSAMYFCASVKAGYNEQFFGPGTRLTVL.

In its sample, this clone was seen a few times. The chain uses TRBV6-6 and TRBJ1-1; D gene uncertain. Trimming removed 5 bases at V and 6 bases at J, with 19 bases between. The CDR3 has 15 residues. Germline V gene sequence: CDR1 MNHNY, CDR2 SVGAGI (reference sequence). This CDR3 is CASSVEREGKPEAFF. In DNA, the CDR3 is TGTGCCAGCAGTGTCGAAAGGGAGGGTAAGCCTGAAGCTTTCTTT.